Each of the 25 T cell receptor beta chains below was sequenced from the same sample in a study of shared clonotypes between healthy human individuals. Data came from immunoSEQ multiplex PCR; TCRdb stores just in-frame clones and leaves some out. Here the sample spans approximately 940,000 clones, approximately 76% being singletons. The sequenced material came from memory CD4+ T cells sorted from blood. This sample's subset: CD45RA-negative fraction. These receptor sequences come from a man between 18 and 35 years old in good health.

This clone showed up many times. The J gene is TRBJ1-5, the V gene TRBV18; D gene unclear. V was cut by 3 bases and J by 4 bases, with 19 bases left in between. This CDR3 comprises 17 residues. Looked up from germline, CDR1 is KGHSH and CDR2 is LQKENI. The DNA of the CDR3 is TGTGCCAGCTCACCGTCGGTTGTCTCGGGCCCTAATCAGCCCCAGCATTTT. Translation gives CASSPSVVSGPNQPQHF.

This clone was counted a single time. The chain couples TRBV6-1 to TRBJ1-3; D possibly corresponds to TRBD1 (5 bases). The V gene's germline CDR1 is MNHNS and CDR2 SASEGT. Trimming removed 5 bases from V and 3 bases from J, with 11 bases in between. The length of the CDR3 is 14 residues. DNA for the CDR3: TGTGCCAGCAGTTCTTGGGGGGATGGAAACACCATATATTTT. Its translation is CASSSWGDGNTIYF.

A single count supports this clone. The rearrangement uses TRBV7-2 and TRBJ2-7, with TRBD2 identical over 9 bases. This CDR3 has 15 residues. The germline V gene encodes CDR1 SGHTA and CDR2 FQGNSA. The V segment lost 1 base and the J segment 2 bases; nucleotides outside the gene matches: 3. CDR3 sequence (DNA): TGTGCCAGCAGCTTAGGACTAGCGGAGACCTACGAGCAGTACTTC. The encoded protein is CASSLGLAETYEQYF.

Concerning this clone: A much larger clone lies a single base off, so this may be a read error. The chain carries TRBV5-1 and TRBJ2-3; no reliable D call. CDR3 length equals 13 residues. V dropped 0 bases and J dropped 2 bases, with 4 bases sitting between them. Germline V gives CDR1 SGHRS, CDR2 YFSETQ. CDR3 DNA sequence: TGCGCCAGCAGCTTGGACAACACAGATACGCAGTATTTT. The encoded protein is CASSLDNTDTQYF.

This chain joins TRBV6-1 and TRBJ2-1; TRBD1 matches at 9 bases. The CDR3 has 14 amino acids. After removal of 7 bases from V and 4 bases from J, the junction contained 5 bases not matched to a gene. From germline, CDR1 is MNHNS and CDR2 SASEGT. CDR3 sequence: CASTPGQGYNEQFF. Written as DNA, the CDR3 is TGTGCCAGCACACCGGGACAGGGATACAATGAGCAGTTCTTC.

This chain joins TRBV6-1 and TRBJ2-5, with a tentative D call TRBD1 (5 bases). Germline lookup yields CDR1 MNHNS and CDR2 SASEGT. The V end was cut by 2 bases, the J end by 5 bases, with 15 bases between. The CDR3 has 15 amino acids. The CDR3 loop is CASSEFWQGVETQYF. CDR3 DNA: TGTGCCAGCAGTGAATTTTGGCAGGGCGTGGAGACCCAGTACTTC.

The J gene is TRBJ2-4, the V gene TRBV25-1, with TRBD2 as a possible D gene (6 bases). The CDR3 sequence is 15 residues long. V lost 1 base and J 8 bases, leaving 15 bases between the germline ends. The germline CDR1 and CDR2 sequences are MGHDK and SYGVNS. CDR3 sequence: CASSELSGGMDIQYF. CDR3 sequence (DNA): TGTGCCAGCAGTGAATTGTCTGGGGGGATGGACATTCAGTACTTC.

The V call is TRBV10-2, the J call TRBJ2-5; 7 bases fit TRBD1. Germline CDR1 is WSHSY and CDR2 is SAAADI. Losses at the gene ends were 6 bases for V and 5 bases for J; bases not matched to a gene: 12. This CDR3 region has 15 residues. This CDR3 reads CASSEQGSLKETQYF. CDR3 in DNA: TGCGCCAGCAGCGAACAGGGGTCATTGAAGGAGACCCAGTACTTC.

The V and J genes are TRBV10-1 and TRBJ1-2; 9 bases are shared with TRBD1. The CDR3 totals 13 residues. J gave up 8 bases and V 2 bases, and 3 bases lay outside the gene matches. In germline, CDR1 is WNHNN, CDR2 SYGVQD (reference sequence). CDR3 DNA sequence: TGCGCCAGCAGTGAGGGGACAGGGCTCGGCTACACCTTC. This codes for CASSEGTGLGYTF.

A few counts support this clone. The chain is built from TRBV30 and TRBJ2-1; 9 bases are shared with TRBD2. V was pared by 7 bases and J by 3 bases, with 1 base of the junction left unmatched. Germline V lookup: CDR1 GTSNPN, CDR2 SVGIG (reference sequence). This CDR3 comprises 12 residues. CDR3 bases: TGTGCCTCTAGCGGGGTCTACAATGAGCAGTTCTTC. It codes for CASSGVYNEQFF.

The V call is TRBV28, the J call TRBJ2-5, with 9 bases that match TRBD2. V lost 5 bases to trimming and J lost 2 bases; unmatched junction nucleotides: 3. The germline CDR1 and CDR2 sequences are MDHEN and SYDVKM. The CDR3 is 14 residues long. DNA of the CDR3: TGTGCCAGCAGTCTCACTAGCGGGCAAGAGACCCAGTACTTC. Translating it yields CASSLTSGQETQYF.

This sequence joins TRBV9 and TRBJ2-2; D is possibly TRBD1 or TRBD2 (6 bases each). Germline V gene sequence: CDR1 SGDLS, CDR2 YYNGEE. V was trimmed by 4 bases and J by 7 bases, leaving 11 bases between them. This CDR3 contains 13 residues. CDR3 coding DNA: TGTGCCAGCAGCCCCGGGGGCGTCGGGGAGCTGTTTTTT. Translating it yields CASSPGGVGELFF.

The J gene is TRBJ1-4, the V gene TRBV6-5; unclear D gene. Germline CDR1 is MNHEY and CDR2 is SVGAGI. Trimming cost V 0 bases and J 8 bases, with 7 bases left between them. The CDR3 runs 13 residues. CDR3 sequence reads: CASSYSYGEKLFF. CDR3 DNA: TGTGCCAGCAGTTACTCTTACGGCGAAAAACTGTTTTTT.

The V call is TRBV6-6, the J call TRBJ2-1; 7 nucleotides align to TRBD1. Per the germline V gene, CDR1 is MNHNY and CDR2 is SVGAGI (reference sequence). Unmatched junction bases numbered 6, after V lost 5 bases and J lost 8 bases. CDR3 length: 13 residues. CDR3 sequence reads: CASSPPDRHEQFF. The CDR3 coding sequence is TGTGCCAGCAGTCCGCCGGACAGGCATGAGCAGTTCTTC.

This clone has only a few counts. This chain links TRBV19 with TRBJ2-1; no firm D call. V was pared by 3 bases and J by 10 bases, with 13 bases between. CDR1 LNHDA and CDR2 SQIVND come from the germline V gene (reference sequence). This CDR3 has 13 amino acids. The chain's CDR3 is CASSITLLREQFF. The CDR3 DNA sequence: TGTGCCAGTAGTATTACACTCCTCAGGGAGCAGTTCTTC.

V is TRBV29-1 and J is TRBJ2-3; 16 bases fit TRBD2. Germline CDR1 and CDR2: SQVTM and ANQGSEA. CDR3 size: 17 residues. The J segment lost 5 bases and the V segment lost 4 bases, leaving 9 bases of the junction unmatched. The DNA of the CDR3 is TGCAGCGTTGGACCGGGACTAGCGGGGGGGCTCCAAGATACGCAGTATTTT. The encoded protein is CSVGPGLAGGLQDTQYF.

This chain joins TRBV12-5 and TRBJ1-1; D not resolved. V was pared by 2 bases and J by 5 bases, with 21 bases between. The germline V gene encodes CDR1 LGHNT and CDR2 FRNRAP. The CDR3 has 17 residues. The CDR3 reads CASGLSIPFLNRTEAFF. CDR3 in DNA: TGTGCTAGTGGTTTGTCCATCCCTTTTCTGAACCGGACTGAAGCTTTCTTT.

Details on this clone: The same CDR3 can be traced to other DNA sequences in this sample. DNA for the CDR3: TGTGCCATCAGTGTTGCGGGCACAGATACGCAGTATTTT. It translates to CAISVAGTDTQYF. The V gene is TRBV10-3, the J gene TRBJ2-3; no firm D call. The V and J ends lost 4 bases and 1 base respectively, with 6 bases between them. CDR3 size: 13 residues. Germline V gene lookup returns CDR1 ENHRY and CDR2 SYGVKD.

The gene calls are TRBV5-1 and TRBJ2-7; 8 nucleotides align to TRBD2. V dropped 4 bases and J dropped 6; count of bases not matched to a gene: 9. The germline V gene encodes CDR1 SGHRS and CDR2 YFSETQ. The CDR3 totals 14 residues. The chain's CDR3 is CASSLLGTRGEQYF. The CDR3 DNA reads TGCGCCAGCAGCCTCCTTGGGACTAGGGGCGAGCAGTACTTC.

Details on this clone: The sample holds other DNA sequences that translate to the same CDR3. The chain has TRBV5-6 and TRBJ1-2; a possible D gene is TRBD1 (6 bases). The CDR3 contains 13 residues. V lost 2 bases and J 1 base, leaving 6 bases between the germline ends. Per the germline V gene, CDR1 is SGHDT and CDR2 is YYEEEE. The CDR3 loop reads CASSLGGNYGYTF. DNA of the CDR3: TGTGCCAGCAGCTTAGGGGGTAACTATGGCTACACCTTC. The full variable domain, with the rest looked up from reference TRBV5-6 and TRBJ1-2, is DAGVTQSPTHLIKTRGQQVTLRCSPKSGHDTVSWYQQALGQGPQFIFQYYEEEERQRGNFPDRFSGHQFPNYSSELNVNALLLGDSALYLCASSLGGNYGYTFGSGTRLTVV.

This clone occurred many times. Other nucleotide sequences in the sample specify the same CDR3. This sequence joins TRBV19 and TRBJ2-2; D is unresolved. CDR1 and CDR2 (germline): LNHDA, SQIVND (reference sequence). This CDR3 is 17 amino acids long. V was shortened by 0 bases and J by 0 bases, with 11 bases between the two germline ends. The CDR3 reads CASSIDSDGANTGELFF. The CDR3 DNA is TGTGCCAGTAGTATAGACTCGGACGGAGCGAACACCGGGGAGCTGTTTTTT.

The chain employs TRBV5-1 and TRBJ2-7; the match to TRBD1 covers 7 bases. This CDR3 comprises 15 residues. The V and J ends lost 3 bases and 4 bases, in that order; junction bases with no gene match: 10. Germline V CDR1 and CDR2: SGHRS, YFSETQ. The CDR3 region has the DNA TGCGCCAGCAGCTCTTGGACAGGACCGGCTTACGAGCAGTACTTC. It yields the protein CASSSWTGPAYEQYF.

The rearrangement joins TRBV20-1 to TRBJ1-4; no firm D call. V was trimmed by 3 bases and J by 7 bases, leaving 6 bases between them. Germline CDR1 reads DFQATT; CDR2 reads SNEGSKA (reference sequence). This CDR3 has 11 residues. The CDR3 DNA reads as TGCAGTGCTAGTTCTCTTGAAAAACTGTTTTTT. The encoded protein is CSASSLEKLFF.

Written as DNA, the CDR3 is TGTGCCAGCCGAGGACCCGGGGGGACAGGGGGCGGGAAAGATACGCAGTATTTT. Translation gives CASRGPGGTGGGKDTQYF. The genes are TRBV28 and TRBJ2-3, with 12 bases aligning to TRBD1. Germline-derived CDR1 and CDR2 are MDHEN and SYDVKM. The CDR3 runs to 18 residues. V lost 8 bases and J lost 5; bases outside the gene matches: 17.

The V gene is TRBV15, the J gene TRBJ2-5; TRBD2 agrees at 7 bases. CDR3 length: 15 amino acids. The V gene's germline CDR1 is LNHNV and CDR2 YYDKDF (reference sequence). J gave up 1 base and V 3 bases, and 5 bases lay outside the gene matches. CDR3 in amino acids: CATSRPSGGQETQYF. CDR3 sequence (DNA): TGTGCCACCAGCAGGCCTTCGGGGGGCCAAGAGACCCAGTACTTC.